This T cell receptor beta chain was identified during a study of T cell responses to AZD1222 COVID-19 vaccine (dated by TCRdb to the early 2020s). For context, the study as a whole: A total of 230 to 250 trial participants underwent TCR sequencing, of whom 207 received two doses of AZD1222 and about 25 received two doses of the MenACWY control vaccine. Trial participants were enrolled by age into 18-55, 56-69 and 70-plus year subgroups, with about 150, 27 and 61 TCR-sequenced participants respectively. What the authors observed across the whole study: Reportedly, close to half of the unique spike-specific TCRs recognized epitopes lying outside the regions that are mutated in the B.1.351 and B.1.1.7 variants. Conclusions about previously exposed vaccinees are limited because only a handful of AZD1222 recipients were SARS-CoV-2 seropositive at baseline. CD4 TCRs associated with the vaccine covered the entire spike protein, and the dominant responses were in regions 160-218 and 743-854. Participants were mostly white British and included more females than males, and it was suggested by the authors that clonal diversity may have been underestimated. Spike-specific TCR breadth and depth rose significantly after two AZD1222 doses compared with day 0 and with MenACWY recipients. The 56-69-year group was small, and its depth increase did not reach significance, likely because of low power. Because no day 14 peak-response samples were available, repertoires were characterized only after the peak T cell response.

The CDR3 regions of human TCRbeta chains were analyzed by immunosequencing. Per the authors' processing: TCRs in the repertoires were compared against a reference library of SARS-CoV-2-specific TCRs that had been generated with the MIRA antigen-specificity platform. Breadth meant the fraction of unique TCRs that were SARS-CoV-2-associated, whereas depth meant the fraction of total T cells that were SARS-CoV-2-associated. Each spike-specific TCR was assigned to its reactive spike region and to a CD4 or CD8 class using the MIRA data. Log10-transformed breadth and depth values were compared by one-way ANOVA with Sidak's multiple comparisons tests. Imported from immuneACCESS, the table was reduced by TCRdb to in-frame sequences with V and J called. These copies leave out some clones; in studies compared against another copy, an unresolved V gene accounts for under half, and the cause of the remainder is not known. V and J calls and clone size are those listed in that table; D and trimming were worked out from the DNA. Here the sample has 86,000 or so clones; 85% to 90% occur a single time. Of the sample, 6.5% to 8.5% falls within the top ten clones.

For CDR1 and CDR2, the germline V gene lists MNHEY and SVGAGI. Trimming at the junction amounts to 10 bases on V and 5 bases on J, and the germline ends lie 14 bases apart. The CDR3 covers 12 residues, taking in both the cysteine and the phenylalanine. Of all the DNA, just the CDR3 is kept, 36 bases in frame from base 1. Remarks on this clone: The antigen it binds to is not known. Base qualities are not at hand, and no much larger clone is one base apart.

The intended sense of this specimen's time point label: about 28 days (+/-7) after the second vaccine dose. Because spike-specific TCR depth and breadth did not differ between the two schedules, AZD1222 recipients who got a second dose at roughly 4 weeks were pooled with those who got a second dose at roughly 12 weeks. Vaccinee samples came from UK trials COV001 and COV002, including a single-blind randomized controlled phase 2/3 trial of AZD1222 (ChAdOx1 nCoV-19) in healthy adults. For TCRbeta chain sequencing, PBMC samples from trial participants were taken at day 0 and at day 28 after the second dose.

This clonotype originated in an adult who received the AZD1222 COVID-19 vaccine. The material sequenced was peripheral blood, taken 28 days after the second AZD1222 dose. The chain links TRBV6-5 with TRBJ1-2; TRBD1 might be the D gene, on 6 matching bases. The nucleotide sequence reads as follows: TGTGCCACCAGACAGGTTAATTATGGCTACACCTTC. The translation is CATRQVNYGYTF.